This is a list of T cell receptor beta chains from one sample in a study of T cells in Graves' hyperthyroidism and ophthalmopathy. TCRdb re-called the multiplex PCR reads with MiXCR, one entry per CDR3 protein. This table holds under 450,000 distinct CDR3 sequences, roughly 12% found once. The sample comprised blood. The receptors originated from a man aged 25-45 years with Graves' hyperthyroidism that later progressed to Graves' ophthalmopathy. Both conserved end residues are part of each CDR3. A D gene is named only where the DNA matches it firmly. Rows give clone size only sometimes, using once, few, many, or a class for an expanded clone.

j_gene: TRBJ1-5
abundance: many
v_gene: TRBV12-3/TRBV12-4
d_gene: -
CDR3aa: CASSSRDRQPQHF
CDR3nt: TGTGCCAGCTCCTCCAGGGATCGTCAGCCCCAGCATTTT

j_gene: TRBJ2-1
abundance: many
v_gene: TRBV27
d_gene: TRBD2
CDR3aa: CASSTNGGAYNEQFF
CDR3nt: TGTGCCAGCAGTACAAACGGGGGGGCCTACAATGAGCAGTTCTTC

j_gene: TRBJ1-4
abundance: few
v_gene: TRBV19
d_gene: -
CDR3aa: CASSISTATNEKLFF
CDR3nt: TGTGCCAGTAGTATATCGACAGCAACTAATGAAAAACTGTTTTTT

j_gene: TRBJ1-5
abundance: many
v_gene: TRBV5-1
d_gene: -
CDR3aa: CASSSVSGANQPQHF
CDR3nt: TGCGCCAGCAGCTCCGTTTCCGGGGCCAATCAGCCCCAGCATTTT

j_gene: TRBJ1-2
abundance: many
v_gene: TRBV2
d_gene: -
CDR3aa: CASSGRGMGYGYTF
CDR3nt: TGTGCCAGCAGTGGTAGGGGGATGGGCTATGGCTACACCTTC

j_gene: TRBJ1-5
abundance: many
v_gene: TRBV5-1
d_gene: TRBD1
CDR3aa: CASSFGTGDQPQHF
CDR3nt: TGCGCCAGCAGCTTCGGGACAGGGGATCAGCCCCAGCATTTT

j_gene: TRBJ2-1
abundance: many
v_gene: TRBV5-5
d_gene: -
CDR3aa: CASSIQRNEQFF
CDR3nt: TGTGCCAGCAGCATACAGAGGAATGAGCAGTTCTTC

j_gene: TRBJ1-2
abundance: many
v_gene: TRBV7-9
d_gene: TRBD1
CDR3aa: CASSSGTGGDYGYTF
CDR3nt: TGTGCCAGCAGTTCCGGGACAGGGGGCGACTATGGCTACACCTTC

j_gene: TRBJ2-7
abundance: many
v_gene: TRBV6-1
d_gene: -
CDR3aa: CASSYGGHSYEQYF
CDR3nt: TGTGCCAGCAGCTACGGGGGACACTCCTACGAGCAGTACTTC

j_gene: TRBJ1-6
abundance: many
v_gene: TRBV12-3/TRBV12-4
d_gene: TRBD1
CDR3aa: CASTTGGFGSPLHF
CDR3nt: TGTGCCAGCACCACAGGGGGGTTTGGTTCACCCCTCCACTTT

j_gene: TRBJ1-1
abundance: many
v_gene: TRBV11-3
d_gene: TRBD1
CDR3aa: CASRDRGYTEAFF
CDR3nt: TGTGCCAGCAGAGACAGGGGATACACTGAAGCTTTCTTT

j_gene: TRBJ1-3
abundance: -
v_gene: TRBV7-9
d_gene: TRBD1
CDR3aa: CASSLEQGTHSTIYF
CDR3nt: TGTGCCAGCAGCTTAGAACAGGGGACTCATAGCACCATATATTTT

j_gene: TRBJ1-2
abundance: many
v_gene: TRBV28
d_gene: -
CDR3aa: CASSLNLGRTHYGYTF
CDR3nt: TGTGCCAGCAGTTTAAACCTGGGACGGACACACTATGGCTACACCTTC

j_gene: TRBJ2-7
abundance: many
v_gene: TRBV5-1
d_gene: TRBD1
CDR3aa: CASRTGASSYEQYF
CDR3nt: TGCGCCAGCAGAACAGGGGCAAGCTCCTACGAGCAGTACTTC

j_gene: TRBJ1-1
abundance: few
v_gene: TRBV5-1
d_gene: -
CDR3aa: CASSGAGRNTEAFF
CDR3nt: TGCGCCAGCAGCGGGGCCGGGAGGAACACTGAAGCTTTCTTT

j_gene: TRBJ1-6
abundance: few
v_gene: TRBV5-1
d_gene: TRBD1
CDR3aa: CASSLAGQENSPLHF
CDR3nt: TGCGCCAGCAGCTTGGCGGGACAGGAGAATTCACCCCTCCACTTT

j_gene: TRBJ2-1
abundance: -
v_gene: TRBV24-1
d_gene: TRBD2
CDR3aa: CATSAIGRDWLRDEQFF
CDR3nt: TGTGCCACCAGTGCCATAGGGAGGGACTGGTTAAGGGATGAGCAGTTCTTC

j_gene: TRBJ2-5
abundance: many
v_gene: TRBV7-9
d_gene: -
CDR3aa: CASSRAVEETQYF
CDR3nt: TGTGCCAGCAGCCGGGCGGTGGAAGAGACCCAGTACTTC

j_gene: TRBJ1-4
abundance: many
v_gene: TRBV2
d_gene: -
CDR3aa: CASSLDNRVEKLFF
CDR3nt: TGTGCCAGCAGCCTAGACAACAGGGTTGAAAAACTGTTTTTT

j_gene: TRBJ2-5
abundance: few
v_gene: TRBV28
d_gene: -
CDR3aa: CASSWGVFTAETQYF
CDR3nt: TGTGCCAGCAGTTGGGGGGTTTTTACGGCGGAGACCCAGTACTTC

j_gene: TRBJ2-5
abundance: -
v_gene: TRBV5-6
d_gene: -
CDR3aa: CASSLFHLKTQYF
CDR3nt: TGTGCCAGCAGCTTGTTCCATCTGAAGACCCAGTACTTC

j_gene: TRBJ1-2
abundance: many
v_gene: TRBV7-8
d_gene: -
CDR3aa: CASSLIQGTNYGYTF
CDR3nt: TGTGCCAGCAGCTTAATCCAGGGTACTAACTATGGCTACACCTTC

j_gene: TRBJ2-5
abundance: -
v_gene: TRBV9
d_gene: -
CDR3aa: CASSTPGETQYF
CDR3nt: TGTGCCAGCAGCACCCCGGGGGAGACCCAGTACTTC

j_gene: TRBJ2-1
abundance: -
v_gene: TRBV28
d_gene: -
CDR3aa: CASSLYWQGNEQFF
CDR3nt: TGTGCCAGCAGTTTATATTGGCAGGGCAATGAGCAGTTCTTC

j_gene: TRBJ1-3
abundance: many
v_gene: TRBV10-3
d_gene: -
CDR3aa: CAISESSGTGNTIYF
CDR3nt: TGTGCCATCAGTGAGTCTTCAGGGACGGGAAACACCATATATTTT

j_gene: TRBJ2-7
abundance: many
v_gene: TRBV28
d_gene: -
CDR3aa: CASIEGQGTYEQYF
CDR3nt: TGTGCCAGCATCGAGGGGCAGGGGACCTACGAGCAGTACTTC

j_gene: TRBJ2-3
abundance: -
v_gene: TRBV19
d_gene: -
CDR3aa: CASSMGQEETTKGNTDTQYF
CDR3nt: TGTGCCAGTAGTATGGGCCAGGAGGAAACCACGAAGGGCAACACAGATACGCAGTATTTT

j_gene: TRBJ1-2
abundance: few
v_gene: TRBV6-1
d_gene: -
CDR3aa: CASSAHITGLDYGYTF
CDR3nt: TGTGCCAGCAGTGCACACATCACGGGACTAGACTATGGCTACACCTTC

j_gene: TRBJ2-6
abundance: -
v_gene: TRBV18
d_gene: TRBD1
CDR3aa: CASSPRGTGRSGANVLTF
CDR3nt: TGTGCCAGCTCACCACGTGGGACAGGGCGCTCTGGGGCCAACGTCCTGACTTTC

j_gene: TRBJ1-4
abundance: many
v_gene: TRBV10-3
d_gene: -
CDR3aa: CAISEGYATQINEKLFF
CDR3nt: TGTGCCATCAGTGAGGGTTACGCGACACAGATTAATGAAAAACTGTTTTTT

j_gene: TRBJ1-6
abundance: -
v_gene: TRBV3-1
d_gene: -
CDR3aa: CASSRTQGSYNSPLHF
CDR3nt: TGTGCCAGCAGCCGGACTCAGGGATCCTATAATTCACCCCTCCACTTT

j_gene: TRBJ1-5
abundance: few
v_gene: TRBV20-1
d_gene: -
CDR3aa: CSARSLSGIANQPQHF
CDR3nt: TGCAGTGCTAGGAGTCTGTCGGGAATTGCAAATCAGCCCCAGCATTTT

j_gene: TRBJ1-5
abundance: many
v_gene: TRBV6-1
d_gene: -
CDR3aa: CASSLRDNYSNQPQHF
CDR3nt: TGTGCCAGCAGTTTGCGGGACAACTATAGCAATCAGCCCCAGCATTTT

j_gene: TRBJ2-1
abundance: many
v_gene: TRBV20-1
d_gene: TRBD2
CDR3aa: CSARAAGGPYNEQFF
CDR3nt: TGCAGTGCTAGAGCCGCGGGGGGGCCATACAATGAGCAGTTCTTC

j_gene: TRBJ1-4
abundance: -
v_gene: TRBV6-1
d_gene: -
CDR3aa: CASSDPVGGNEKLFF
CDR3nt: TGTGCCAGCAGTGATCCTGTAGGCGGGAATGAAAAACTGTTTTTT

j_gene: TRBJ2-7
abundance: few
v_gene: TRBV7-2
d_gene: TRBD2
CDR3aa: CASSWASGAYEQYF
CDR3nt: TGTGCCAGCAGCTGGGCTAGCGGGGCCTACGAGCAGTACTTC

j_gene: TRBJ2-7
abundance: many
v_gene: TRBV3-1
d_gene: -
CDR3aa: CASSQGSEQYF
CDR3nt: TGTGCCAGCAGCCAAGGTAGCGAGCAGTACTTC

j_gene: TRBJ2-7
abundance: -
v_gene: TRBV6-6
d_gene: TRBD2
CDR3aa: CASSYSFGRAYEQYF
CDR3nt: TGTGCCAGCAGTTACTCGTTCGGGAGGGCCTACGAGCAGTACTTC